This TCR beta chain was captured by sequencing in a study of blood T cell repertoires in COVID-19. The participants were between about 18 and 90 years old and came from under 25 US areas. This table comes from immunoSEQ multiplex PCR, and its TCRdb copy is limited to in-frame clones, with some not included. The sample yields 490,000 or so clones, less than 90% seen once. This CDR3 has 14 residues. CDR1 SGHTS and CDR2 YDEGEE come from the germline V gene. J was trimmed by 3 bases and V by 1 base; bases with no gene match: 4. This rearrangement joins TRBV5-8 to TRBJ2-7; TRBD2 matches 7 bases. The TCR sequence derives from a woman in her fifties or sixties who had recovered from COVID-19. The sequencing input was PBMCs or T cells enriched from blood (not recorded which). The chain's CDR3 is CASSLPGGSYEQYF. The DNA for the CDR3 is TGTGCCAGCAGCTTGCCGGGGGGAAGCTACGAGCAGTACTTC. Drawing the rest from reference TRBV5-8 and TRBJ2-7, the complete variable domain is EAGVTQSPTHLIKTRGQQATLRCSPISGHTSVYWYQQALGLGLQFLLWYDEGEERNRGNFPPRFSGRQFPNYSSELNVNALELEDSALYLCASSLPGGSYEQYFGPGTRLTVT.